The present T cell receptor beta chain was sequenced within a study of T cells after posttransplantation cyclophosphamide. Study observations and caveats: Donor-recipient repertoire similarity was low at 1-2 months, rising over year one. Recipient CMV seropositivity and CMV reactivation strongly tracked TRB clonality.

Germline CDR1 is SGHDT and CDR2 is YYEEEE. V lost 6 bases, J lost 6 bases, and 16 bases lay in between. The CDR3 is 15 residues long. As for this clone: As yet, its antigen is unknown.

Data came from immunoSEQ multiplex PCR; TCRdb stores just in-frame clones and leaves some out. The top ten clones hold 3% to 3.5% of a sample with approximately 47,000 clones, approximately 90% of them seen once. The genes are TRBV5-6 and TRBJ1-6, with TRBD1 as a possible D gene (5 bases). Material for sequencing was PBMCs. The TCR comes from a woman between 45 and 65 years old in good health and a related stem cell transplant donor. DNA of the CDR3: TGTGCCAGCACCCCGGGGGTTCTTAGTAATTCACCCCTCCACTTT. Translation gives CASTPGVLSNSPLHF.